This is a list of T cell receptor beta chains from one sample in a study of shared clonotypes between healthy human individuals. Sequencing used immunoSEQ multiplex PCR; TCRdb keeps in-frame clones, though not all of them. Seen here are 400,000 to 500,000 clones, around 80% observed once, and the top ten hold 10% to 15%. The material sequenced was PBMCs. The receptors originated from a middle-aged woman in good health. Some clones in this sample may be carry-over from other donors' samples. The conserved cysteine and the conserved F or W are not part of the CDR3 here.

J | V | CDR3
TRBJ2-1 | TRBV29-1 | SVERETGEQF
TRBJ2-5 | TRBV11-2 | ASSLGSSGHQETQY
TRBJ1-6 | TRBV18 | ASSPPVGGAPLH
TRBJ2-6 | TRBV7-8 | ASSLGGRGRTGANVLT
TRBJ2-5 | TRBV30 | AWRGPWGGETRY
TRBJ1-4 | TRBV18 | ASSPAGTVGEKLF
TRBJ2-7 | TRBV2 | ASSEGTGEQY
TRBJ2-5 | TRBV5-1 | ASSLWQKETQY
TRBJ2-2 | TRBV14 | ASSLGGWNTGELF
TRBJ2-1 | TRBV4-3 | ASSQGTGGNYNEQF
TRBJ1-2 | TRBV18 | ASSPGRGTIDGYT
TRBJ2-4 | TRBV19 | ASSGSLRGNIQY
TRBJ2-5 | TRBV7-2 | ASSGRGASETQY
TRBJ2-7 | TRBV13 | ASSLSDVYEQY
TRBJ2-3 | TRBV5-4 | ASSLVSGEVDTQY
TRBJ1-4 | TRBV15 | ATLPTGQANEKLF
TRBJ1-1 | TRBV2 | ASTTVMNTEAF
TRBJ2-3 | TRBV29-1 | SAGTDTQY
TRBJ1-5 | TRBV28 | ASSLSGTVTYSNQPQH
TRBJ2-1 | TRBV11-2 | ASSFKRLAQYNEQF
TRBJ1-2 | TRBV4-1 | ASSQQRDRGRGDVGYT
TRBJ2-7 | TRBV11-2 | ASSLGGEGYEQY
TRBJ2-1 | TRBV15 | ATSRDPEGGRNEQF
TRBJ2-7 | TRBV7-9 | ASSSLAGGAYEQY
TRBJ2-1 | TRBV29-1 | SGTSGSSYNEQF
TRBJ1-6 | TRBV6-5 | ASRGPEARSPLH
TRBJ2-5 | TRBV9 | ASSVSAGGQETQY
TRBJ2-7 | TRBV7-2 | ASSPRDFNYEQY
TRBJ1-4 | TRBV7-2 | ASSPDLRSEKLF
TRBJ2-3 | TRBV19 | ASRGDSTDTQY
TRBJ1-1 | TRBV7-2 | ASSPQATTNTEAF
TRBJ1-2 | TRBV7-2 | ASSFSVGYGYT
TRBJ2-1 | TRBV2 | ASSEQTGAGNEQF
TRBJ2-1 | TRBV10-3 | AIRGTSGNEQF
TRBJ2-7 | TRBV19 | ASSSGNSYEQY
TRBJ1-5 | TRBV6-5 | ASSQDRGNQPQH
TRBJ2-7 | TRBV30 | AWSVLSGAYEQY
TRBJ2-1 | TRBV19 | ASSIIAGGTNEQF
TRBJ1-1 | TRBV28 | ASSLVYSAELGQAF
TRBJ2-5 | TRBV29-1 | SGSGDQETQY
TRBJ2-7 | TRBV7-3 | ASSLQPGSSEQY
TRBJ1-1 | TRBV21-1 | ASSNRCRQENTEAF
TRBJ2-3 | TRBV19 | ASSEQRLAQY